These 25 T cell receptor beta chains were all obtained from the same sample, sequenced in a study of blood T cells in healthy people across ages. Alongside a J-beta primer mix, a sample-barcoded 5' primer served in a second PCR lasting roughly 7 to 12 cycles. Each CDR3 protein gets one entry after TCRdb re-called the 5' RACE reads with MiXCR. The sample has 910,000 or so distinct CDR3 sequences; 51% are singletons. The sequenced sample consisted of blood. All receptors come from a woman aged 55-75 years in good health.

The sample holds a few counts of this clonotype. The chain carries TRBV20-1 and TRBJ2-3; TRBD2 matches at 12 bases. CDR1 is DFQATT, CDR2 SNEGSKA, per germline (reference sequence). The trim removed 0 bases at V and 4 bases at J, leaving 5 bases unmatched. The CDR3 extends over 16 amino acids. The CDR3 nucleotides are TGCAGTGCTAGAGATCTCCTAGCGGGAGGGCCAGATACGCAGTATTTT. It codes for CSARDLLAGGPDTQYF.

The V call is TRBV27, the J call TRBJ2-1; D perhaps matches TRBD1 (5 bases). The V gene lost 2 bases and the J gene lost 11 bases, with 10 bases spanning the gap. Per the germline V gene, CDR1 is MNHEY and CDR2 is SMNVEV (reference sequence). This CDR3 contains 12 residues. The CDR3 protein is CASSLPQGKQFF. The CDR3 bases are TGTGCCAGCAGTTTACCGCAGGGAAAGCAGTTCTTC.

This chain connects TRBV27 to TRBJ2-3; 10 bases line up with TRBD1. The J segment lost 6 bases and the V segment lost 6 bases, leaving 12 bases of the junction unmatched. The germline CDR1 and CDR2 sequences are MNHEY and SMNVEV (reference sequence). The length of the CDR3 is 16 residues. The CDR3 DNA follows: TGTGCCAGCAGGCGGATCCGGGACAGGGGCCGGGATACGCAGTATTTT. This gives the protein CASRRIRDRGRDTQYF.

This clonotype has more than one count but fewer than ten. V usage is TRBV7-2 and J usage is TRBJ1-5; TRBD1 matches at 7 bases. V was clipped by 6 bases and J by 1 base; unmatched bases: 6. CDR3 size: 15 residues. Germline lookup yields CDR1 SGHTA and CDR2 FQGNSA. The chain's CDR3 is CASRFDRASNQPQHF. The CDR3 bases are TGTGCCAGCAGATTCGACAGGGCAAGCAATCAGCCCCAGCATTTT.

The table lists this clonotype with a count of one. The CDR3 bases are TGTGCCACAGTGGAGTTTGACAATGAGCAGTTCTTC. This gives the protein CATVEFDNEQFF. The chain uses TRBV7-2 and TRBJ2-1; D ambiguous. The germline V gene has CDR1 SGHTA and CDR2 FQGNSA. Deletions cut 10 bases from V and 5 bases from J, with 12 bases between. CDR3 length equals 12 residues.

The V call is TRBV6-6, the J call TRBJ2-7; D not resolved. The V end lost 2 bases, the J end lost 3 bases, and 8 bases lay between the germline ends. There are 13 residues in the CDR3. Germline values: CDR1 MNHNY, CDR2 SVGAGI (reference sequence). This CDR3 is CASSYGVIYEQYF. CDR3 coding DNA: TGTGCCAGCAGTTACGGGGTAATCTACGAGCAGTACTTC.

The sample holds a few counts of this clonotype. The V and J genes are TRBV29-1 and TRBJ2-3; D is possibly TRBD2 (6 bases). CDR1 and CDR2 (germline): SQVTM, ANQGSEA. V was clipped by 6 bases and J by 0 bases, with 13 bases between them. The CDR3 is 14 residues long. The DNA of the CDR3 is TGCAGCGTCATTAAAAGCGGGAGCACAGATACGCAGTATTTT. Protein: CSVIKSGSTDTQYF.

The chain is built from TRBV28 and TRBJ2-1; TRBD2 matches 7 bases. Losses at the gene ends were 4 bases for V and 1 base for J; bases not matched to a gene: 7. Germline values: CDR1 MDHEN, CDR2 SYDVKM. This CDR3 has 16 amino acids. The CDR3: CASSSTRRGSYNEQFF. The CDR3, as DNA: TGTGCCAGCAGTTCAACTAGGCGGGGGTCCTACAATGAGCAGTTCTTC.

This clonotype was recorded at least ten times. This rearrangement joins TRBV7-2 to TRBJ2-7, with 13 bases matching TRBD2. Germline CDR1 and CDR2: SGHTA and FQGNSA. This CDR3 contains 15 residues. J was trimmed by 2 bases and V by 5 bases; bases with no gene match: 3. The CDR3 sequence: CASSLGLAGTYEQYF. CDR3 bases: TGTGCCAGCAGCCTGGGACTAGCGGGGACCTACGAGCAGTACTTC.

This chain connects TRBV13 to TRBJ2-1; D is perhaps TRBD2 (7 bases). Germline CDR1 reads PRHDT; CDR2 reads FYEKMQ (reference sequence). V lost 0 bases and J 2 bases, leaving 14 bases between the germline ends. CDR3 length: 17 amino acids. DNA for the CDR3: TGTGCCAGCAGCTTAGGCCAACGGGGGGCCCCCTACAATGAGCAGTTCTTC. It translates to CASSLGQRGAPYNEQFF.

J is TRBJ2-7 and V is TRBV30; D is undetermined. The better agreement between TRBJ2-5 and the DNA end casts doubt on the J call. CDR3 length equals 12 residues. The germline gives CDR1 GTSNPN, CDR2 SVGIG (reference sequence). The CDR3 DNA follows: TGTGCCTGGAGTACCCTTAGGGAGACCCAGTACTTC. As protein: CAWSTLRETQYF.

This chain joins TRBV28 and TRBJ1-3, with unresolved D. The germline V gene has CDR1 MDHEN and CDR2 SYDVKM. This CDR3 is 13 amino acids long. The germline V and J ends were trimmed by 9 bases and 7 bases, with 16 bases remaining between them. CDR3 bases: TGTGCCAGTAATACAGTACGCGGGAACACCATATATTTT. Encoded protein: CASNTVRGNTIYF.

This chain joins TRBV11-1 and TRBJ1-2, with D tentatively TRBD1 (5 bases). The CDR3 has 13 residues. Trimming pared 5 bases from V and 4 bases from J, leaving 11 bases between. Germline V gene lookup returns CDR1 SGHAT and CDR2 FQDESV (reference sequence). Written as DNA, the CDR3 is TGTGCCAGCAGCCCGGGACCGCGCTATGGCTACACCTTC. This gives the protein CASSPGPRYGYTF.

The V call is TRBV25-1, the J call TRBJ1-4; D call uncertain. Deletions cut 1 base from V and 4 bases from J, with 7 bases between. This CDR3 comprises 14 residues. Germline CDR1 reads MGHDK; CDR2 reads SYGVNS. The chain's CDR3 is CASSESRDNEKLFF. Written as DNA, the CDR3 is TGTGCCAGCAGTGAATCGAGGGATAATGAAAAACTGTTTTTT.

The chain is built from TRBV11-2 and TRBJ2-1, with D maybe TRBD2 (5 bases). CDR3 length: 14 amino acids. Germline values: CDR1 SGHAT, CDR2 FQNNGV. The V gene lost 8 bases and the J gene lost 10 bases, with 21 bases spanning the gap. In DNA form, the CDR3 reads TGTGCCAGCTGTGATCCCGCGGGCACCGGGGAGCAGTTCTTC. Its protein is CASCDPAGTGEQFF.

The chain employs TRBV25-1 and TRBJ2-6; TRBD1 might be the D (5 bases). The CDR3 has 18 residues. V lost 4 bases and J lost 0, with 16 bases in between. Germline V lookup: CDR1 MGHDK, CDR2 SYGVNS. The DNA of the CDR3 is TGTGCCAGCAGTGGCTCGACAGCCATAATCTCTGGGGCCAACGTCCTGACTTTC. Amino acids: CASSGSTAIISGANVLTF.

CDR3 nucleotide sequence: TGCGCCAGCAGCCAGGGCCCGGGACAGATAGCCAGAGGCTACACCTTC. Protein product: CASSQGPGQIARGYTF. V usage is TRBV4-1 and J usage is TRBJ1-2, with TRBD1 identical over 7 bases. The CDR3 is 16 amino acids. V was clipped by 3 bases and J by 8 bases; unmatched bases: 15. Germline values: CDR1 MGHRA, CDR2 YSYEKL.

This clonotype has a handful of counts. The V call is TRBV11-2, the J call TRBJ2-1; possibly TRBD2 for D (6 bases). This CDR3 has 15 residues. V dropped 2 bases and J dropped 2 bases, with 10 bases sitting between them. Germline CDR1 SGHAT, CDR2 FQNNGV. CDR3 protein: CASSLFLATYNEQFF. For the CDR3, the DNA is TGTGCCAGCAGCTTATTTCTAGCGACCTACAATGAGCAGTTCTTC.

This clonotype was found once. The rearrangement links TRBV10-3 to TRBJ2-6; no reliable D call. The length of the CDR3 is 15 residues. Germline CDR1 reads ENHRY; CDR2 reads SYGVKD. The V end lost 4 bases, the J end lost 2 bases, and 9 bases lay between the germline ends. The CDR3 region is CAISATAPGANVLTF. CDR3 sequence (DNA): TGTGCCATCAGTGCAACAGCCCCTGGGGCCAACGTCCTGACTTTC.

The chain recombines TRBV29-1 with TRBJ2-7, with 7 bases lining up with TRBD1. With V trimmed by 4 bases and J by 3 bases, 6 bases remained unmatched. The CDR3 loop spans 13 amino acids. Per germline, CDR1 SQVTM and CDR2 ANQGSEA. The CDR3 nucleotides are TGCAGCGTTGGGGGGACAGAAATCTACGAGCAGTACTTC. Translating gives CSVGGTEIYEQYF.

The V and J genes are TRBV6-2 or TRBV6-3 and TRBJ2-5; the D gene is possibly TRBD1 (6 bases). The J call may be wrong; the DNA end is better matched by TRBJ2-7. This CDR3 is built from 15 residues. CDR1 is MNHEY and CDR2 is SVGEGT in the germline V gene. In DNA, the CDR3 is TGTGCCAGCAGTTACCTTGGACAGCAAACATACGAGCAGTACTTC. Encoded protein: CASSYLGQQTYEQYF.

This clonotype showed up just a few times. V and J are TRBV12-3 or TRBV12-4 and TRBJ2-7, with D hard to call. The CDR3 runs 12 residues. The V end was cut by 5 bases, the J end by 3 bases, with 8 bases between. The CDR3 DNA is TGTGCCAGCAGTCCGCAGTACTACGAGCAGTACTTC. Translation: CASSPQYYEQYF.

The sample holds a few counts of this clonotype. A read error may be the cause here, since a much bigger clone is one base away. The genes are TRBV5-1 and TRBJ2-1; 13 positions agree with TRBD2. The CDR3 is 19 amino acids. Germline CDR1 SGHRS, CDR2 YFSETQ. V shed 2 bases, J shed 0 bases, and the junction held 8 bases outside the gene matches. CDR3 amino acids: CASSLGLAGVLSSYNEQFF. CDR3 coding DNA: TGCGCCAGCAGCTTAGGACTAGCGGGAGTCTTGAGCTCCTACAATGAGCAGTTCTTC.

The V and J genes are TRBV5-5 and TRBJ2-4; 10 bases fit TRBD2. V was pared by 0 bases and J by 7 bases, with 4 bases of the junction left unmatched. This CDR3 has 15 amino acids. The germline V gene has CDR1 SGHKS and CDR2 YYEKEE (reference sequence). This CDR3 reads CASSLGASGSNIQYF. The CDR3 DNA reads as TGTGCCAGCAGCTTGGGGGCTAGCGGGAGCAACATTCAGTACTTC.

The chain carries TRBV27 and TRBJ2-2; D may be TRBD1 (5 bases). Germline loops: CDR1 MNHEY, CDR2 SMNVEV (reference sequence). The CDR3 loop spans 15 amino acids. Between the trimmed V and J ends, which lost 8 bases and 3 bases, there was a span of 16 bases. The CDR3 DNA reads TGTGCCAGCGGACACGGACCGTGGGACACCGGGGAGCTGTTTTTT. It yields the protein CASGHGPWDTGELFF.